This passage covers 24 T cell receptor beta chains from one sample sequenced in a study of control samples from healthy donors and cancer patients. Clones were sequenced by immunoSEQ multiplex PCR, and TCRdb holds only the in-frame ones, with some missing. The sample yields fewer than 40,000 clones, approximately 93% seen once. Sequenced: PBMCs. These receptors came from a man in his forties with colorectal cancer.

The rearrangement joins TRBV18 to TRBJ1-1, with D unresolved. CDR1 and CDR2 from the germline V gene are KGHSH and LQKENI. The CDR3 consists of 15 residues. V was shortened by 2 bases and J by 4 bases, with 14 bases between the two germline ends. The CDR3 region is CASSPGQAGGTEAFF. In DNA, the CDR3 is TGTGCCAGCTCACCAGGTCAGGCGGGCGGCACTGAAGCTTTCTTT.

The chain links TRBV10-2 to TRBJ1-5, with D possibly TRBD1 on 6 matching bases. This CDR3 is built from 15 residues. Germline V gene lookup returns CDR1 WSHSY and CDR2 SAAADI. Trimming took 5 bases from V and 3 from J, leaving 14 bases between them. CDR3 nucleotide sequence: TGCGCCAGCAGTCCCACAGGGCAGTCCAATCAGCCCCAGCATTTT. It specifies CASSPTGQSNQPQHF.

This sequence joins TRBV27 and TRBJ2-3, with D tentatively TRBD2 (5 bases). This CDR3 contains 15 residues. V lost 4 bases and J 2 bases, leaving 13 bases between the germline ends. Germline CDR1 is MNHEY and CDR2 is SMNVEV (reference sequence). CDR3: CASSWTSGLTDTQYF. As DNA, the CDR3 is TGTGCCAGCAGTTGGACCAGCGGTCTCACAGATACGCAGTATTTT.

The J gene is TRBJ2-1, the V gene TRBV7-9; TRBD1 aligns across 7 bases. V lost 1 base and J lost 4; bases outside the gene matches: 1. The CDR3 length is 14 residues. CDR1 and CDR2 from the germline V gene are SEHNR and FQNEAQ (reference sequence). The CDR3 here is CASSLGQGYNEQFF. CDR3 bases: TGTGCCAGCAGCTTAGGACAGGGATACAATGAGCAGTTCTTC.

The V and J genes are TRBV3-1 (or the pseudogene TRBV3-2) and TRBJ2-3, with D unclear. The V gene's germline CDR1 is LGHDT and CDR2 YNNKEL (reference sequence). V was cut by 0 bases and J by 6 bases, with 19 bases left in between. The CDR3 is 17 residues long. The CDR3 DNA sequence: TGTGCCAGCAGCCAAGAAGGAAGAAGGGCCCTCGGGGATACGCAGTATTTT. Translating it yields CASSQEGRRALGDTQYF.

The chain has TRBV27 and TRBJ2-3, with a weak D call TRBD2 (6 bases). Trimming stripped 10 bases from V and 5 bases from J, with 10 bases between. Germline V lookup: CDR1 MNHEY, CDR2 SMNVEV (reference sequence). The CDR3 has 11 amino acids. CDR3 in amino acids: CATLRGDTQYF. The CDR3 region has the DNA TGTGCCACCCTGCGGGGAGATACGCAGTATTTT.

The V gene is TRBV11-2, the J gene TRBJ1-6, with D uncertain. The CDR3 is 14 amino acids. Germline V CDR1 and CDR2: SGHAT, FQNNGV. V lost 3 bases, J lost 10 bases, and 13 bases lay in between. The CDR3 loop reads CASSLRVGRSPLHF. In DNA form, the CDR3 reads TGTGCCAGCAGCTTGCGGGTAGGAAGATCACCCCTCCACTTT.

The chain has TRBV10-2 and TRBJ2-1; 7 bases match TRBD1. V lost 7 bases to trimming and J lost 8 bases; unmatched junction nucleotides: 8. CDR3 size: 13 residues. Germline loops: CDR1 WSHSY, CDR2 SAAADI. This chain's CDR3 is CASTEDRRDEQFF. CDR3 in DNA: TGCGCCAGCACCGAGGACAGGCGCGATGAGCAGTTCTTC.

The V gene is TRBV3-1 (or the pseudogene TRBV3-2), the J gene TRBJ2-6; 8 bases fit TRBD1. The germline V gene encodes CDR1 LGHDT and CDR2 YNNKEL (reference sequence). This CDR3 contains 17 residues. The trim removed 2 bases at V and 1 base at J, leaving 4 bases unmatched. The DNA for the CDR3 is TGTGCCAGCAGCCAATATAGACAGGGGTCTGGGGCCAACGTCCTGACTTTC. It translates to CASSQYRQGSGANVLTF.

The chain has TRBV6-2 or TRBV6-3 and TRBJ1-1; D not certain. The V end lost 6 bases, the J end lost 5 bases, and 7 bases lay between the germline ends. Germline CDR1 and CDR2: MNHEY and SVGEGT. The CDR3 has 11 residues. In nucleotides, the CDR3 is TGTGCCAGCAGCCGAATTACTGAAGCTTTCTTT. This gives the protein CASSRITEAFF.

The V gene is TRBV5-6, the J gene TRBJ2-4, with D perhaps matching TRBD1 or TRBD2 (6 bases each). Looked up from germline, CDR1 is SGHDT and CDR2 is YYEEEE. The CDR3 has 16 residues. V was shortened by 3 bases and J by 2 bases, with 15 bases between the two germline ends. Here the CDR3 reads CASSSYLGGTKNIQYF. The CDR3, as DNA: TGTGCCAGCAGCTCCTATCTAGGGGGGACCAAAAACATTCAGTACTTC.

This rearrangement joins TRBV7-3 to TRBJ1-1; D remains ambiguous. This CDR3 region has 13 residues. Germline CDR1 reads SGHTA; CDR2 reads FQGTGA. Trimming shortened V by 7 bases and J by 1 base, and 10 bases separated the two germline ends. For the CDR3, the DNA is TGTGCCAGCAAGGCGAATCCGAACACTGAAGCTTTCTTT. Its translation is CASKANPNTEAFF.

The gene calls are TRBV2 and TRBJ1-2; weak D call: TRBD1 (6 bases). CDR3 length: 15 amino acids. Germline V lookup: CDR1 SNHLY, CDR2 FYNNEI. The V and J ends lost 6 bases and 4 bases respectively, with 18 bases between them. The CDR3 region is CASRRYAGEAYGYTF. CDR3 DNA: TGTGCCAGCAGACGATACGCAGGGGAGGCCTATGGCTACACCTTC.

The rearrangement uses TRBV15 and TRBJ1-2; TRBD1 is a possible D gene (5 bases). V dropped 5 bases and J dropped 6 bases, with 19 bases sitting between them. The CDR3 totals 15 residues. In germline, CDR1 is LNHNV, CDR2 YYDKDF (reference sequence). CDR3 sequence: CATSSGTGVTDGYTF. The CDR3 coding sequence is TGTGCCACCAGCTCCGGGACTGGAGTCACGGATGGCTACACCTTC. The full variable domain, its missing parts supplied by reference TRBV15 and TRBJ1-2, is DAMVIQNPRYQVTQFGKPVTLSCSQTLNHNVMYWYQQKSSQAPKLLFHYYDKDFNNEADTPDNFQSRRPNTSFCFLDIRSPGLGDTAMYLCATSSGTGVTDGYTFGSGTRLTVV.

This CDR3 reads CASSTRPSGNTIYF. CDR3 nucleotides: TGTGCCAGCAGTACACGACCGTCTGGAAACACCATATATTTT. This chain joins TRBV6-2 or TRBV6-3 and TRBJ1-3; D not resolved. This CDR3 has 14 residues. V was cut by 5 bases and J by 1 base, with 9 bases left in between. Germline V gives CDR1 MNHEY, CDR2 SVGEGT.

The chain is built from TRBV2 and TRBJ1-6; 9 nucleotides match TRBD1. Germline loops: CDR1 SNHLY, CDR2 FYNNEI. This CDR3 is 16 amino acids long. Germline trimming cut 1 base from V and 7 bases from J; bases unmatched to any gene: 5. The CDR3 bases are TGTGCCAGCAGTGAAGAGGGGACAGGGAACAATTCACCCCTCCACTTT. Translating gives CASSEEGTGNNSPLHF.

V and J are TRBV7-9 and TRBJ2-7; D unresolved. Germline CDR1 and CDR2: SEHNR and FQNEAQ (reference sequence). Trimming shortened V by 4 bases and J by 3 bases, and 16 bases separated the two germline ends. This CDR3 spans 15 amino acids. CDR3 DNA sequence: TGTGCCAGCAGCTCGGGCCTACCACCACACTACGAGCAGTACTTC. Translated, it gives CASSSGLPPHYEQYF.

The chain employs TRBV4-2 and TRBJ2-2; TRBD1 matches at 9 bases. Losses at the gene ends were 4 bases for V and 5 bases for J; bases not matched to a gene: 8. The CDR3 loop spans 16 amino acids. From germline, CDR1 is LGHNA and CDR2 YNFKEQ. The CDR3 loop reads CASSPIPGQGTGELFF. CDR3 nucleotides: TGTGCCAGCAGCCCGATCCCGGGACAGGGTACCGGGGAGCTGTTTTTT.

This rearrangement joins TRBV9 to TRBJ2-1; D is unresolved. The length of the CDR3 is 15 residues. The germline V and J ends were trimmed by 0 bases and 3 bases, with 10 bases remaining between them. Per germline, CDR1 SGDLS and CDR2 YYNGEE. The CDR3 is CASSVAPRVYNEQFF. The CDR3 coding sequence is TGTGCCAGCAGCGTAGCCCCTCGGGTCTACAATGAGCAGTTCTTC.

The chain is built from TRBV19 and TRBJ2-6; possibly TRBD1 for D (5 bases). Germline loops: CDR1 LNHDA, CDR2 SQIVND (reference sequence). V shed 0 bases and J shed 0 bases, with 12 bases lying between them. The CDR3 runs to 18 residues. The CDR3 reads CASSIDLNRFSGANVLTF. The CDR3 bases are TGTGCCAGTAGTATAGATCTCAACAGGTTCTCTGGGGCCAACGTCCTGACTTTC.

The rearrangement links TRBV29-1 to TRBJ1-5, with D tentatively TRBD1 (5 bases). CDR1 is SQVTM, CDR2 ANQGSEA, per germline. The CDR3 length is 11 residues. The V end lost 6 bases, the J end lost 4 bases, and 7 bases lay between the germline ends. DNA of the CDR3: TGCAGCGTCGGGGGGAATCAGCCCCAGCATTTT. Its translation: CSVGGNQPQHF.

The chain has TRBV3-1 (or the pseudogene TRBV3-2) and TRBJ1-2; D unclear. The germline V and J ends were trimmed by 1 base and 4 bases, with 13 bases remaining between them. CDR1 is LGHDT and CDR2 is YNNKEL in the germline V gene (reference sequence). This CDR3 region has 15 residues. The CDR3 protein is CASSQGPNQFYGYTF. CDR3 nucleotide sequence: TGTGCCAGCAGCCAAGGACCGAACCAATTCTATGGCTACACCTTC.

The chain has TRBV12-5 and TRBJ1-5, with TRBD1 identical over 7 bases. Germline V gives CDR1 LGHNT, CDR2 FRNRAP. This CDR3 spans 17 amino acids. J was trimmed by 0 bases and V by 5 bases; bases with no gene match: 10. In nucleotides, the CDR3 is TGTGCTAGTGGTCCTGGACAGGCGATCTATAGCAATCAGCCCCAGCATTTT. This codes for CASGPGQAIYSNQPQHF.

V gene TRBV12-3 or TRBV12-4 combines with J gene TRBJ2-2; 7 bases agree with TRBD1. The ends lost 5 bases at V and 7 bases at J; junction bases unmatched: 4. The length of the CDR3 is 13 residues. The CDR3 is CASSDRAIGELFF. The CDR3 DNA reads TGTGCCAGCAGTGACAGGGCTATCGGGGAGCTGTTTTTT.